What follows is one T cell receptor beta chain and its context. The antigen is not known. This CDR3 spans 15 amino acids. From germline, CDR1 is MDHEN and CDR2 SYDVKM. V was pared by 5 bases and J by 0 bases, with 5 bases of the junction left unmatched. Clones were read by immunoSEQ multiplex PCR, and TCRdb kept only the in-frame ones, dropping some. This table has about 23,000 clones, 69% appearing once. The sample belongs to a study of tumor-infiltrating lymphocytes in localized non-small cell lung cancer. About the study: Some samples were collected after neoadjuvant chemotherapy; smokers, never-smokers and several histologies were included. Broader study findings: No link was found between tumor T-cell fraction and recurrence-free survival.

The chain combines TRBV28 with TRBJ2-7; 9 bases map to TRBD2. The sequencing input was lung tumor tissue. The sequence was obtained from a human donor with non-small cell lung cancer. The CDR3 loop is CASSPSGVSSYEQYF. CDR3 coding DNA: TGTGCCAGCAGTCCTAGCGGGGTGAGCTCCTACGAGCAGTACTTC.